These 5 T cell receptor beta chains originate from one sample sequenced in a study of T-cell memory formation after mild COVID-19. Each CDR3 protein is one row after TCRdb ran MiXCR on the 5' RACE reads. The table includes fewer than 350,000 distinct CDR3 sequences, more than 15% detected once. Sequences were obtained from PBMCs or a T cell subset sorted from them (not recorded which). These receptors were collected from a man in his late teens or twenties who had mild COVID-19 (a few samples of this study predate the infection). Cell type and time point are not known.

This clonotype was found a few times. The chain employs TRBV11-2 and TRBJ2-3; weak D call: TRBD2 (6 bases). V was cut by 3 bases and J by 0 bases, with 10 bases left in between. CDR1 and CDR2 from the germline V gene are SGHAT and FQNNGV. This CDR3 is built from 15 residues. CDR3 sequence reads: CASSFPGLSTDTQYF. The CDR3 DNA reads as TGTGCCAGCAGCTTTCCGGGACTCAGCACAGATACGCAGTATTTT.

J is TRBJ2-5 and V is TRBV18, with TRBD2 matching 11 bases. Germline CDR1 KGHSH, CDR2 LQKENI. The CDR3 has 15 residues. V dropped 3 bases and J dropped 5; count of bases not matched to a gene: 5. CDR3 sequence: CASSPSTSGAETQYF. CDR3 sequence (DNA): TGTGCCAGCTCACCCTCGACTAGCGGGGCGGAGACCCAGTACTTC.

The CDR3 sequence: CATQGQGEGYTF. The CDR3, as DNA: TGTGCCACCCAGGGACAGGGGGAGGGCTACACCTTC. The gene calls are TRBV12-3 or TRBV12-4 and TRBJ1-2; 11 bases are shared with TRBD1. The CDR3 runs to 12 residues. V shed 10 bases, J shed 8 bases, and the junction held 6 bases outside the gene matches.

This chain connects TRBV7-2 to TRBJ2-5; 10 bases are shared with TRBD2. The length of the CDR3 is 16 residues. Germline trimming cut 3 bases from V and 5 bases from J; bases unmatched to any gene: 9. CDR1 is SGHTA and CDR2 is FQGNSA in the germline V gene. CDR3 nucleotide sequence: TGTGCCAGCAGCTTCCAATGGCTAGCGGGGGAGGAGACCCAGTACTTC. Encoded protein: CASSFQWLAGEETQYF.

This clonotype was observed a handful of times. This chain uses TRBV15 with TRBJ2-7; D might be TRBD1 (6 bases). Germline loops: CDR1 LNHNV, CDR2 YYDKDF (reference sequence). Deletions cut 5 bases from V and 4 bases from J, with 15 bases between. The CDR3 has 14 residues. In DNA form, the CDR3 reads TGTGCCACCAGCCGGGCCCCAGGGGCTTACGAGCAGTACTTC. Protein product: CATSRAPGAYEQYF.